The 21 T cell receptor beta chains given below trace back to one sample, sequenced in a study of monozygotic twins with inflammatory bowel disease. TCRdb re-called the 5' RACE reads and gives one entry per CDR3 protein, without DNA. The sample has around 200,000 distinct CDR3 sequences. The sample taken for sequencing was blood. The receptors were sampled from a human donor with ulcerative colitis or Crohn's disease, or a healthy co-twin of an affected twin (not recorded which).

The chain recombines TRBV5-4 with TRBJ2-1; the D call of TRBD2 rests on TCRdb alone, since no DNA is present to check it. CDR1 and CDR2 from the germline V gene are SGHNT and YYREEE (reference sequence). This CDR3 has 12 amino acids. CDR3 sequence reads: CASSSTSGEQFF.

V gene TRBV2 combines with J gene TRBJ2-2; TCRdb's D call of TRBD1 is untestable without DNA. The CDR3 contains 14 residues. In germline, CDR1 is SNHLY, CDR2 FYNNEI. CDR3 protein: CASRGDRATGELFF.

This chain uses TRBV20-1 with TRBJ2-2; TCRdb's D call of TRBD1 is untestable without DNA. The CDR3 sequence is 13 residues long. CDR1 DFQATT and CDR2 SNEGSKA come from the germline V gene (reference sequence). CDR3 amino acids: CSATDRGTGELFF.

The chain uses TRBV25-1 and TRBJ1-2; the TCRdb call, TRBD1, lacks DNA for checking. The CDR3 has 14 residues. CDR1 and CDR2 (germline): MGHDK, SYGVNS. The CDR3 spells CASSERQTNYGYTF.

The chain's CDR3 is CASSLEGREETQYF. The chain is built from TRBV5-1 and TRBJ2-5; TCRdb outputs TRBD2, but without DNA this stays unchecked. The V gene's germline CDR1 is SGHRS and CDR2 YFSETQ. CDR3 length: 14 amino acids.

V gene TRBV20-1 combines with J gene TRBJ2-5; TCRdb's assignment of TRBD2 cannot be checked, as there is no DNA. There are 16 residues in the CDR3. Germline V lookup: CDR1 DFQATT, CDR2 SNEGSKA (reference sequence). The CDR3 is CSASDSGGAFQETQYF.

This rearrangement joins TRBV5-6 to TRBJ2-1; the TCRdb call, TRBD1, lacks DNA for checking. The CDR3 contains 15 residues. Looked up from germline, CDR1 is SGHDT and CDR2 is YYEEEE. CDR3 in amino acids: CASSPGVSSYNEQFF.

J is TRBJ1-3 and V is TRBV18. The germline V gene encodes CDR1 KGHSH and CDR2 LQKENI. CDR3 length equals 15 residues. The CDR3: CASSPSVDPGNTIYF.

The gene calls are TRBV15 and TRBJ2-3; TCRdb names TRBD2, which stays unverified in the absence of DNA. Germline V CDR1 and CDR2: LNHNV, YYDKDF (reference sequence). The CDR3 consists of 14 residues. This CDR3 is CATSSGGIADTQYF.

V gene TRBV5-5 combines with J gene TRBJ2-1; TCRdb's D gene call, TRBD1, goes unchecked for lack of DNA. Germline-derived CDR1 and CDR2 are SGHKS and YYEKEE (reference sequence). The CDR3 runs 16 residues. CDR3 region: CASSPRNPTPGNEQFF.

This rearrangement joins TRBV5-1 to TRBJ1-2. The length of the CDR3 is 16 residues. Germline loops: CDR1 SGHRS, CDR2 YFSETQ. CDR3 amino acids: CASSLRGPGANYGYTF.

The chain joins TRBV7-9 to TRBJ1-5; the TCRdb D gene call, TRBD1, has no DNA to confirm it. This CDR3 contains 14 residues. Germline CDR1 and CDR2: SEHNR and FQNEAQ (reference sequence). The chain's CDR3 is CASAQGQGGKPQHF. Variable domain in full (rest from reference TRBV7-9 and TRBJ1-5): DTGVSQNPRHKITKRGQNVTFRCDPISEHNRLYWYRQTLGQGPEFLTYFQNEAQLEKSRLLSDRFSAERPKGSFSTLEIQRTEQGDSAMYLCASAQGQGGKPQHFGDGTRLSIL.

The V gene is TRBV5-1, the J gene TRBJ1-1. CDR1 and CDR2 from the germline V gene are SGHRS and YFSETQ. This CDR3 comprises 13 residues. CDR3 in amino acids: CASKRGEGTEAFF.

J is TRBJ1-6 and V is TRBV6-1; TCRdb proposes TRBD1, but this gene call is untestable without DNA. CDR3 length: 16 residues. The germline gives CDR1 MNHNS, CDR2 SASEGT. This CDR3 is CASSITGTAFNSPLHF.

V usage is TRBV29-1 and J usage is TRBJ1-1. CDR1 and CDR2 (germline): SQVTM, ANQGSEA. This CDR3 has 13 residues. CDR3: CSVEVTENTEAFF.

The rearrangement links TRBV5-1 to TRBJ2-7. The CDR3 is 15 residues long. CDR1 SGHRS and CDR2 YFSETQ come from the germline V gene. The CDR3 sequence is CASSWDRPPTYEQYF. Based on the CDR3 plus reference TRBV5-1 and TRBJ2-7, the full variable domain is KAGVTQTPRYLIKTRGQQVTLSCSPISGHRSVSWYQQTPGQGLQFLFEYFSETQRNKGNFPGRFSGRQFSNSRSEMNVSTLELGDSALYLCASSWDRPPTYEQYFGPGTRLTVT.

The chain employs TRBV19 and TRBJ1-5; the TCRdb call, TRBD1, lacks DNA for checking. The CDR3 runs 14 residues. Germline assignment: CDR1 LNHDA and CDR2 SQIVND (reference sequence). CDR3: CASSTRTVEGPQHF.

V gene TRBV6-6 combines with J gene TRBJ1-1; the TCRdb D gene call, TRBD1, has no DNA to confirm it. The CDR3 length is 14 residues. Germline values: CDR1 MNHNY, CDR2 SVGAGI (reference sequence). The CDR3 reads CASSYTGGQNEAFF.

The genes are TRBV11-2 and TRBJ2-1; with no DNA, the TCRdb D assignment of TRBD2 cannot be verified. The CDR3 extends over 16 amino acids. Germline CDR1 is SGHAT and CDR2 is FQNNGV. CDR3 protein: CASSSQLAGPSNEQFF.

This CDR3 reads CASSSDSGGRSNTQYF. V is TRBV5-1 and J is TRBJ2-3; the TCRdb D gene call, TRBD2, has no DNA to confirm it. The CDR3 is made up of 16 amino acids. Germline CDR1 SGHRS, CDR2 YFSETQ.

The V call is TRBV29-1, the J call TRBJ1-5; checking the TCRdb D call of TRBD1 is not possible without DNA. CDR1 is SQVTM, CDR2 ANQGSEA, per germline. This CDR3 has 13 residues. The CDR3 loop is CSVRTGGDQPQHF.